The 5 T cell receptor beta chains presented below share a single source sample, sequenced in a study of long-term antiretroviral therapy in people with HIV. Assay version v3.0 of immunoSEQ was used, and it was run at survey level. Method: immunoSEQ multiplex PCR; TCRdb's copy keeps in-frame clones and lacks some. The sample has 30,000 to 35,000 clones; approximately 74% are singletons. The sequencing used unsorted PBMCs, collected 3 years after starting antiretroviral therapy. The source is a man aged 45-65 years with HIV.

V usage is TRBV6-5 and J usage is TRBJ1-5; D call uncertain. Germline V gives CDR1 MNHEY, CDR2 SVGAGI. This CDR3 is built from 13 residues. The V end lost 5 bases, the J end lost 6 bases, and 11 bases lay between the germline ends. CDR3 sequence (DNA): TGTGCCAGCAGTCAACTCCCCAGTCAGCCCCAGCATTTT. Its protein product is CASSQLPSQPQHF.

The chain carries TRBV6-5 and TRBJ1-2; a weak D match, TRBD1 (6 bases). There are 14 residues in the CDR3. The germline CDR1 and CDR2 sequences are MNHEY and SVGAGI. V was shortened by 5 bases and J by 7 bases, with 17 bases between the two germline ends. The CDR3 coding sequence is TGTGCCAGCAGTAACCGACAGGCAATAGGTGGCTACACCTTC. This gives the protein CASSNRQAIGGYTF.

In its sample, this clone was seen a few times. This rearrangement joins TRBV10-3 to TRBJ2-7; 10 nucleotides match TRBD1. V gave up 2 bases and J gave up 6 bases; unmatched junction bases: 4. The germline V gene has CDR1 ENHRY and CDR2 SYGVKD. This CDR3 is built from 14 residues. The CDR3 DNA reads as TGTGCCATCAGTGAGCTGACAGGGGGCGGCGAGCAGTACTTC. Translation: CAISELTGGGEQYF.

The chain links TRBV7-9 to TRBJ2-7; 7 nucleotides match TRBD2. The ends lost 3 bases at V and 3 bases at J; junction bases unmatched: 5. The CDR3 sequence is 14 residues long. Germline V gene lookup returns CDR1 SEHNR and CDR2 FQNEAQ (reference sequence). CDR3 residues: CASSFGGSFYEQYF. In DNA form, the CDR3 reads TGTGCCAGCAGCTTTGGCGGGAGCTTCTACGAGCAGTACTTC.

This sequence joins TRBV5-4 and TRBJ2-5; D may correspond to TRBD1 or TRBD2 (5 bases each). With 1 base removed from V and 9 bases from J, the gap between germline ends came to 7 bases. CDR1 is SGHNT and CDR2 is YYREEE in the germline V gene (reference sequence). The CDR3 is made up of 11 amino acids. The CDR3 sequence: CASSLLGAQYF. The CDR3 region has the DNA TGTGCCAGCAGCTTGTTGGGGGCCCAGTACTTC.